The rows below give T cell receptor beta chains drawn from one sample of a study of vaccination and CD4 T cells after COVID-19. For these TCRs, the target antigens are not known. TCRdb processed the PCR reads anew with MiXCR; each CDR3 protein has one entry. The sample lists about 7,900 distinct CDR3 sequences, around 30% occurring once. The sequenced sample consisted of CD4+ T cells from blood, cultured in vitro. Every receptor here comes from a human donor in good health. The CDR3 runs from the conserved cysteine through the conserved F or W. Fields, in order: J gene, V gene, D gene, CDR3 protein. A D gene is named only where the DNA matches it firmly.

j_gene: TRBJ1-2; v_gene: TRBV4-1; d_gene: .; CDR3aa: CASSQDMGATGYTF
j_gene: TRBJ2-3; v_gene: TRBV6-5; d_gene: .; CDR3aa: CASSYAWGTDTQYF
j_gene: TRBJ2-1; v_gene: TRBV18; d_gene: TRBD1; CDR3aa: CASSPGTGGWNEQFF
j_gene: TRBJ2-5; v_gene: TRBV25-1; d_gene: TRBD1; CDR3aa: CASSGGQGQETQYF
j_gene: TRBJ2-7; v_gene: TRBV10-3; d_gene: .; CDR3aa: CAISERLGYEQYF
j_gene: TRBJ1-5; v_gene: TRBV6-2/TRBV6-3; d_gene: TRBD1; CDR3aa: CASTGQGGSNQPQHF
j_gene: TRBJ2-1; v_gene: TRBV20-1; d_gene: TRBD2; CDR3aa: CSAMGWGGSRSYNEQFF
j_gene: TRBJ2-5; v_gene: TRBV11-2; d_gene: .; CDR3aa: CASSRGGTAQETQYF
j_gene: TRBJ1-1; v_gene: TRBV11-2; d_gene: TRBD1; CDR3aa: CASSLIGDRGTEAFF
j_gene: TRBJ1-5; v_gene: TRBV10-3; d_gene: .; CDR3aa: CASNERADSNQPQHF
j_gene: TRBJ2-7; v_gene: TRBV6-1; d_gene: .; CDR3aa: CASCTDSFAQYF